This record covers a single T cell receptor beta chain. Its specificity is not known. There were TCR beta CDR3 regions amplified from RNA transcripts. The study used the HTBI primer set for a first-round RT-PCR of the TCR CDR3. TCRdb reanalysed the multiplex PCR reads using MiXCR and keeps one entry per CDR3 protein. The data hold 250,000 to 350,000 distinct CDR3 sequences, with roughly 20% observed a single time. The V gene lost 3 bases and the J gene lost 3 bases, with 9 bases spanning the gap. Looked up from germline, CDR1 is MDHEN and CDR2 is SYDVKM. The CDR3 loop spans 14 amino acids. Uncontrolled infection, other autoimmune disease, pregnancy or lactation led to exclusion. This sample was included in a study of T cells in Graves' hyperthyroidism and ophthalmopathy. Study-level information: Peripheral blood was collected at initial diagnosis, before any treatment.

Findings and limits, study-wide: Peripheral blood also featured most of the thyroid clonotypes expanded above 0.001. Model-based prediction identified ophthalmopathy a median around 6.7 months prior to its onset.

The chain recombines TRBV28 with TRBJ1-5; D remains unclear. The TCR comes from a man aged 25-45 years with Graves' ophthalmopathy. The material sequenced was blood. CDR3 DNA sequence: TGTGCCAGCAGTTTTCCGAGACACAATCAGCCCCAGCATTTT. Translated, it gives CASSFPRHNQPQHF.